These 32 T cell receptor beta chains were sequenced from one sample in a study of tumour-infiltrating T cells in Burkitt lymphoma. Repertoires were generated with immunoSEQ multiplex PCR, while TCRdb's copy carries only in-frame clones and drops some. Altogether 2,600 or so clones are present, nearly 25% being singletons, with the ten largest covering around a sixth. The sequencing sample was made of tumor tissue from a relapse. These TCRs come from a human donor with relapsed Burkitt lymphoma. Some clones in this sample may be carry-over from other donors' samples.

In this sample, this clone is large (0.1 to 1%). V is TRBV30 and J is TRBJ2-2; no clear D gene. Germline V gene lookup returns CDR1 GTSNPN and CDR2 SVGIG (reference sequence). This CDR3 spans 12 amino acids. Trimming cost V 4 bases and J 1 base, with 4 bases left between them. The CDR3 loop reads CAWTWNTGELFF. DNA for the CDR3: TGTGCCTGGACTTGGAACACCGGGGAGCTGTTTTTT.

The chain employs TRBV9 and TRBJ2-2; D not resolved. This CDR3 spans 14 amino acids. Per the germline V gene, CDR1 is SGDLS and CDR2 is YYNGEE. Trimming cost V 0 bases and J 1 base, with 4 bases left between them. The DNA for the CDR3 is TGTGCCAGCAGCGTAGTGGGGAACACCGGGGAGCTGTTTTTT. Protein: CASSVVGNTGELFF. The full variable domain, rest sourced from reference TRBV9 and TRBJ2-2, is DSGVTQTPKHLITATGQRVTLRCSPRSGDLSVYWYQQSLDQGLQFLIQYYNGEERAKGNILERFSAQQFPDLHSELNLSSLELGDSALYFCASSVVGNTGELFFGEGSRLTVL.

The chain combines TRBV12-5 with TRBJ1-1; TRBD1 is a possible D gene (5 bases). V lost 1 base, J lost 3 bases, and 9 bases lay in between. The CDR3 loop spans 14 amino acids. Germline CDR1 and CDR2: LGHNT and FRNRAP. CDR3 protein: CASGLAAGHTEAFF. CDR3 DNA sequence: TGTGCTAGTGGTTTGGCGGCAGGGCACACTGAAGCTTTCTTT.

The chain has TRBV7-8 and TRBJ1-3; D unclear. Germline V gene sequence: CDR1 SGHVS, CDR2 FQNEAQ. The CDR3 is 12 amino acids. V lost 2 bases and J 9 bases, leaving 8 bases between the germline ends. CDR3 DNA: TGTGCCAGCAGCTTACCTACAAGCACCATATATTTT. Encoded protein: CASSLPTSTIYF. The full variable domain, rest sourced from reference TRBV7-8 and TRBJ1-3, is GAGVSQSPRYKVAKRGQDVALRCDPISGHVSLFWYQQALGQGPEFLTYFQNEAQLDKSGLPSDRFFAERPEGSVSTLKIQRTQQEDSAVYLCASSLPTSTIYFGEGSWLTVV.

This sequence joins TRBV13 and TRBJ1-3; no clear D gene. CDR3 length: 15 amino acids. V was trimmed by 2 bases and J by 0 bases, leaving 8 bases between them. Germline CDR1 PRHDT, CDR2 FYEKMQ (reference sequence). The CDR3 DNA reads as TGTGCCAGCAGCTTAATCGGGGACTCTGGAAACACCATATATTTT. Protein product: CASSLIGDSGNTIYF.

The chain employs TRBV2 and TRBJ2-7; 10 nucleotides line up with TRBD1. J was trimmed by 4 bases and V by 6 bases; bases with no gene match: 6. CDR3 length: 14 amino acids. The germline V gene encodes CDR1 SNHLY and CDR2 FYNNEI. The CDR3 loop reads CASRVDRGNYEQYF. As DNA, the CDR3 is TGTGCCAGCAGGGTGGACAGGGGGAATTACGAGCAGTACTTC.

This clone appeared a few times. The chain combines TRBV14 with TRBJ2-2; D tentatively fits TRBD1 or TRBD2 (5 bases each). Trimming removed 1 base at V and 13 bases at J, with 13 bases between. Germline CDR1 is SGHDN and CDR2 is FVKESK. The CDR3 totals 13 residues. The CDR3 loop is CASSQGVAGTLFF. In DNA form, the CDR3 reads TGTGCCAGCAGCCAAGGCGTGGCAGGGACGCTGTTTTTT. Combining the CDR3 with reference TRBV14 and TRBJ2-2 gives the whole variable domain EAGVTQFPSHSVIEKGQTVTLRCDPISGHDNLYWYRRVMGKEIKFLLHFVKESKQDESGMPNNRFLAERTGGTYSTLKVQPAELEDSGVYFCASSQGVAGTLFFGEGSRLTVL.

This clone was seen a handful of times. The V and J genes are TRBV11-2 and TRBJ2-1; 8 positions agree with TRBD2. The CDR3 has 15 amino acids. Germline V gene sequence: CDR1 SGHAT, CDR2 FQNNGV. J was trimmed by 2 bases and V by 5 bases; bases with no gene match: 5. In nucleotides, the CDR3 is TGTGCCAGCAGCAAGGAGCGGGGGACCTACAATGAGCAGTTCTTC. Translating gives CASSKERGTYNEQFF.

V is TRBV4-1 and J is TRBJ2-7, with 9 bases aligning to TRBD1. The CDR3 runs 14 residues. The germline V gene has CDR1 MGHRA and CDR2 YSYEKL. The ends lost 4 bases at V and 0 bases at J; junction bases unmatched: 1. DNA of the CDR3: TGCGCCAGCAGCCCGGGACAGGGCTCCTACGAGCAGTACTTC. This sequence encodes CASSPGQGSYEQYF.

The sample holds a few counts of this clone. The chain links TRBV5-4 to TRBJ2-3; weak D call: TRBD1 (6 bases). Germline assignment: CDR1 SGHNT and CDR2 YYREEE (reference sequence). Trimming cost V 4 bases and J 2 bases, with 17 bases left between them. This CDR3 comprises 16 residues. The CDR3 region is CASSLPGATSTDTQYF. The CDR3 DNA reads TGTGCCAGCAGCCTACCAGGGGCAACATCCACAGATACGCAGTATTTT. Complete variable domain (other parts from reference TRBV5-4 and TRBJ2-3): ETGVTQSPTHLIKTRGQQVTLRCSSQSGHNTVSWYQQALGQGPQFIFQYYREEENGRGNFPPRFSGLQFPNYSSELNVNALELDDSALYLCASSLPGATSTDTQYFGPGTRLTVL.

CDR3 DNA: TGTGCCAGCAGCTGGGGTACCGAGCAGTACTTC. Amino acid sequence: CASSWGTEQYF. This chain connects TRBV7-8 to TRBJ2-7; D remains ambiguous. Germline V gives CDR1 SGHVS, CDR2 FQNEAQ. Between the trimmed V and J ends, which lost 4 bases and 6 bases, there was a span of 7 bases. CDR3 length: 11 residues.

Note on this clone: The junction departs from germline at one end; a sequencing error may be responsible. The J gene is TRBJ2-7, the V gene TRBV13, with D possibly being TRBD1 or TRBD2 (5 bases each). The CDR3 totals 15 residues. Per the germline V gene, CDR1 is PRHDT and CDR2 is FYEKMQ (reference sequence). The CDR3 nucleotides are TGTGCCAGCAGCTTAGGTTCCGGGACGGCTTACGGGCAGTACTTC. It is translated as CASSLGSGTAYGQYF.

The chain couples TRBV7-9 to TRBJ2-1; no reliable D call. CDR1 and CDR2 (germline): SEHNR, FQNEAQ (reference sequence). The germline V and J ends were trimmed by 2 bases and 6 bases, with 20 bases remaining between them. This CDR3 comprises 17 residues. The DNA for the CDR3 is TGTGCCAGCAGCTTACTCTTCTGGTCTAAAAGTACCAATGAGCAGTTCTTC. Translated: CASSLLFWSKSTNEQFF.

Only a few counts were recorded for this clone. The chain has TRBV30 and TRBJ2-1, with D possibly matching TRBD1 (5 bases). Trimming cost V 5 bases and J 0 bases, with 14 bases left between them. Germline V gives CDR1 GTSNPN, CDR2 SVGIG (reference sequence). The CDR3 is 15 residues long. The CDR3 reads CAWESPGNSYNEQFF. CDR3 sequence (DNA): TGTGCCTGGGAGAGTCCAGGGAACTCCTACAATGAGCAGTTCTTC.

This clone occurred a few times. The chain's CDR3 is CASSYPEAGIHNEQFF. CDR3 coding DNA: TGTGCCAGCAGCTACCCGGAGGCGGGGATTCACAATGAGCAGTTCTTC. The rearrangement uses TRBV7-9 and TRBJ2-1, with TRBD2 as a possible D gene (6 bases). The CDR3 spans 16 residues. The V end lost 4 bases, the J end lost 5 bases, and 18 bases lay between the germline ends. Germline V gene lookup returns CDR1 SEHNR and CDR2 FQNEAQ (reference sequence).

Worth noting for this clone: The germline gene is not matched at one end of the junction; a read error may be the cause. Other DNA sequences in the same sample also yield this CDR3. The rearrangement joins TRBV5-1 to TRBJ2-1; 12 positions agree with TRBD2. The V gene's germline CDR1 is SGHRS and CDR2 YFSETQ. The CDR3 is 17 residues long. The CDR3 sequence is CASSLDLAGGPRNEQFF. CDR3 DNA sequence: TGCGCCAGCAGCTTGGACCTAGCGGGGGGGCCTCGGAATGAGCAATTCTTC.

The sample holds a few counts of this clone. V is TRBV7-8 and J is TRBJ2-5; 9 bases map to TRBD2. Germline values: CDR1 SGHVS, CDR2 FQNEAQ. This CDR3 has 16 residues. V gave up 7 bases and J gave up 5 bases; unmatched junction bases: 14. The CDR3 sequence: CASTDRGGGRGETQYF. DNA of the CDR3: TGTGCCAGCACCGACCGCGGGGGGGGCCGAGGGGAGACCCAGTACTTC.

There are a few counts of this clone. The rearrangement uses TRBV7-8 and TRBJ2-2; D possibly uses TRBD1 or TRBD2 (6 bases each). Germline assignment: CDR1 SGHVS and CDR2 FQNEAQ. This CDR3 spans 15 amino acids. V lost 1 base and J 6 bases, leaving 12 bases between the germline ends. CDR3 loop: CASSLVGGAAGELFF. In nucleotides, the CDR3 is TGTGCCAGCAGCTTAGTGGGGGGCGCAGCCGGGGAGCTGTTTTTT.

As concerns this clone: The germline gene is not matched at one end of the junction; a read error may be the cause. The gene calls are TRBV5-8 and TRBJ1-6; D ambiguous. The CDR3 has 14 amino acids. In germline, CDR1 is SGHTS, CDR2 YDEGEE. DNA of the CDR3: TGTGCCAGCAGCTTGGTTGGGGAAGGCTCACTCCTCCACTTT. Translated: CASSLVGEGSLLHF.

The J gene is TRBJ2-2, the V gene TRBV5-4; D is possibly TRBD1 (6 bases). The CDR3 extends over 16 amino acids. Germline-derived CDR1 and CDR2 are SGHNT and YYREEE (reference sequence). Trimming left V 0 bases short and J 0 bases short, with 9 bases between. The CDR3 region has the DNA TGTGCCAGCAGCTTGGCCGCAGGGGCGAACACCGGGGAGCTGTTTTTT. Its protein product is CASSLAAGANTGELFF.

Sample share makes this clone large. The chain combines TRBV5-1 with TRBJ2-1, with 9 nucleotides matching TRBD1. CDR3 length equals 17 residues. V was clipped by 0 bases and J by 3 bases; unmatched bases: 7. Germline V lookup: CDR1 SGHRS, CDR2 YFSETQ. The CDR3 DNA sequence: TGCGCCAGCAGCTTGGGTTTAGGGACAGGGCTCTACAATGAGCAGTTCTTC. It translates to CASSLGLGTGLYNEQFF.

The DNA for the CDR3 is TGTGCCAGCTCACCACCGGGACAGAGCCTCTCCTACGAGCAGTACTTC. It is translated as CASSPPGQSLSYEQYF. This chain connects TRBV18 to TRBJ2-7, with 7 bases identical to TRBD1. The CDR3 length is 16 residues. CDR1 and CDR2 (germline): KGHSH, LQKENI. Trimming removed 0 bases from V and 0 bases from J; junction bases left unmatched: 5.

As concerns this clone: A junction end diverges from the germline sequence, so it may reflect a read error. The CDR3 spells CASSQTAGGEGLMNF. The CDR3 DNA reads as TGCGCCAGCAGTCAAACGGCAGGGGGCGAGGGACTAATGAACTTC. V and J are TRBV4-1 and TRBJ2-7, with D possibly matching TRBD1 (8 bases). The CDR3 has 15 residues. Germline lookup yields CDR1 MGHRA and CDR2 YSYEKL.

The chain is built from TRBV7-2 and TRBJ2-5; a possible D gene is TRBD2 (5 bases). CDR3 length equals 18 residues. V lost 1 base to trimming and J lost 6 bases, with 24 bases between them. In germline, CDR1 is SGHTA, CDR2 FQGNSA. The CDR3 loop reads CASSLVVQTAGTGQTQYF. Written as DNA, the CDR3 is TGTGCCAGCAGCTTAGTTGTACAGACGGCGGGTACCGGGCAGACCCAGTACTTC. The full variable domain, rest sourced from reference TRBV7-2 and TRBJ2-5, is GAGVSQSPSNKVTEKGKDVELRCDPISGHTALYWYRQSLGQGLEFLIYFQGNSAPDKSGLPSDRFSAERTGGSVSTLTIQRTQQEDSAVYLCASSLVVQTAGTGQTQYFGPGTRLLVL.

V and J are TRBV28 and TRBJ2-2, with a tentative D call TRBD1 (6 bases). The CDR3 is 17 amino acids. The V gene lost 7 bases and the J gene lost 3 bases, with 21 bases spanning the gap. Looked up from germline, CDR1 is MDHEN and CDR2 is SYDVKM. The CDR3 nucleotides are TGTGCCAGCACCTTCCCCCTACAGGGTTTCGACACCGGGGAGCTGTTTTTT. It translates to CASTFPLQGFDTGELFF.

The gene calls are TRBV6-5 and TRBJ1-5; D is possibly TRBD1 (6 bases). Deletions cut 0 bases from V and 2 bases from J, with 8 bases between. The CDR3 sequence is 15 residues long. Germline CDR1 reads MNHEY; CDR2 reads SVGAGI. The CDR3 protein is CASSYSGGRNQPQHF. In DNA, the CDR3 is TGTGCCAGCAGTTACTCAGGGGGACGCAATCAGCCCCAGCATTTT.

The chain carries TRBV7-2 and TRBJ2-7; tentatively, D is TRBD1 (7 bases). The CDR3 covers 22 residues. CDR1 and CDR2 (germline): SGHTA, FQGNSA. The V end was cut by 0 bases, the J end by 2 bases, with 32 bases between. The CDR3 spells CASSLALPAGLGQGVKTYEQYF. The CDR3 nucleotides are TGTGCCAGCAGCTTAGCCCTCCCGGCGGGGTTGGGGCAGGGGGTCAAGACCTACGAGCAGTACTTC.

V usage is TRBV5-1 and J usage is TRBJ2-5, with D perhaps given as TRBD1 or TRBD2 (5 bases each). The length of the CDR3 is 13 residues. CDR1 and CDR2 (germline): SGHRS, YFSETQ. Trimming pared 6 bases from V and 7 bases from J, leaving 16 bases between. In DNA form, the CDR3 reads TGCGCCAGCACCCTGTCGGGTGGGGGGACCCAGTACTTC. Protein: CASTLSGGGTQYF.

Only a few counts were recorded for this clone. The CDR3 coding sequence is TGTGCCAGCAGCTTGACAGGGGGCACTGAAGCTTTCTTT. Translated, it gives CASSLTGGTEAFF. The chain employs TRBV9 and TRBJ1-1, with 9 bases aligning to TRBD1. J lost 4 bases, V lost 4 bases, and 2 bases had no gene match. This CDR3 has 13 amino acids. The V gene's germline CDR1 is SGDLS and CDR2 YYNGEE.

The chain combines TRBV6-1 with TRBJ1-2; D is ambiguous. CDR1 is MNHNS, CDR2 SASEGT, per germline. The CDR3 is made up of 13 amino acids. V lost 6 bases and J lost 5, with 13 bases in between. CDR3 in DNA: TGTGCCAGCAGCGATGGGGAAGGGTATGGCTACACCTTC. Residues: CASSDGEGYGYTF.

Only a few counts were recorded for this clone. The chain employs TRBV5-4 and TRBJ2-1; D is uncertain. The CDR3 is 12 amino acids. Germline-derived CDR1 and CDR2 are SGHNT and YYREEE (reference sequence). V lost 5 bases to trimming and J lost 9 bases, with 12 bases between them. The CDR3 coding sequence is TGTGCCAGCAGGCAGGATAACACTGAGCAGTTCTTC. Its protein product is CASRQDNTEQFF.

The chain has TRBV11-2 and TRBJ2-7, with D tentatively TRBD1 or TRBD2 (5 bases each). The V end was cut by 5 bases, the J end by 2 bases, with 13 bases between. This CDR3 has 14 amino acids. Germline CDR1 is SGHAT and CDR2 is FQNNGV. CDR3 protein: CASSLRDGPYEQYF. CDR3 nucleotide sequence: TGTGCCAGCAGCCTCCGGGACGGCCCCTACGAGCAGTACTTC.